This passage covers 20 T cell receptor beta chains from one sample sequenced in a study of blood T cell repertoires in COVID-19. This table comes from immunoSEQ multiplex PCR, and its TCRdb copy is limited to in-frame clones, with some not included. The sample has 200,000 to 250,000 clones, 65% to 90% seen once. The sample consisted of PBMCs or T cells enriched from blood (not recorded which). The receptors derive from a woman aged 25-40 years who had been exposed to COVID-19.

V is TRBV29-1 and J is TRBJ1-1, with 7 nucleotides matching TRBD1. The CDR3 is 15 amino acids. V gave up 4 bases and J gave up 4 bases; unmatched junction bases: 12. Germline CDR1 reads SQVTM; CDR2 reads ANQGSEA. This chain's CDR3 is CSVVRQGRGGTEAFF. As DNA, the CDR3 is TGCAGCGTTGTCCGACAGGGTCGGGGGGGCACTGAAGCTTTCTTT.

The gene calls are TRBV19 and TRBJ2-2; 7 nucleotides agree with TRBD1. The CDR3 spans 14 residues. The V gene's germline CDR1 is LNHDA and CDR2 SQIVND (reference sequence). The trim removed 7 bases at V and 6 bases at J, leaving 8 bases unmatched. The CDR3 here is CASTKTQGSGELFF. The CDR3 bases are TGTGCCAGTACAAAAACACAGGGGTCCGGGGAGCTGTTTTTT. Together with reference TRBV19 and TRBJ2-2, the CDR3 gives the full variable domain: DGGITQSPKYLFRKEGQNVTLSCEQNLNHDAMYWYRQDPGQGLRLIYYSQIVNDFQKGDIAEGYSVSREKKESFPLTVTSAQKNPTAFYLCASTKTQGSGELFFGEGSRLTVL.

This chain joins TRBV9 and TRBJ2-1; D is unclear. This CDR3 has 12 residues. Germline values: CDR1 SGDLS, CDR2 YYNGEE. The V end was cut by 0 bases, the J end by 7 bases, with 5 bases between. The CDR3 spells CASSVVENEQFF. CDR3 coding DNA: TGTGCCAGCAGCGTAGTTGAGAATGAGCAGTTCTTC.

The chain couples TRBV24-1 to TRBJ1-1, with no clear D. Deletions cut 6 bases from V and 0 bases from J, with 16 bases between. This CDR3 region has 16 residues. Germline V gene data show CDR1 as KGHDR and CDR2 as SFDVKD. The CDR3 region is CATSNGGWGMNTEAFF. The CDR3, as DNA: TGTGCCACCAGTAATGGCGGGTGGGGAATGAACACTGAAGCTTTCTTT.

This clone appeared a single time. This chain connects TRBV30 to TRBJ1-3; no clear D gene. V lost 4 bases to trimming and J lost 0 bases, with 10 bases between them. Germline values: CDR1 GTSNPN, CDR2 SVGIG (reference sequence). CDR3 length equals 14 residues. The CDR3 here is CAWTPGSSGNTIYF. The CDR3 DNA follows: TGTGCCTGGACCCCCGGGAGCTCTGGAAACACCATATATTTT.

J is TRBJ1-2 and V is TRBV27; no clear D. V lost 0 bases, J lost 2 bases, and 10 bases lay in between. The length of the CDR3 is 15 residues. The germline CDR1 and CDR2 sequences are MNHEY and SMNVEV (reference sequence). CDR3: CASSLSHGGNYGYTF. Here the CDR3 DNA reads TGTGCCAGCAGTTTATCTCATGGCGGAAACTATGGCTACACCTTC.

This rearrangement joins TRBV9 to TRBJ1-5; possible D gene TRBD1, 5 bases. V shed 1 base and J shed 2 bases, with 10 bases lying between them. This CDR3 has 15 amino acids. CDR1 and CDR2 from the germline V gene are SGDLS and YYNGEE. The CDR3 is CASSVSGGGNQPQHF. CDR3 DNA sequence: TGTGCCAGCAGCGTATCCGGGGGTGGCAATCAGCCCCAGCATTTT.

The V and J genes are TRBV12-5 and TRBJ2-7, with 9 bases matching TRBD1. The germline V gene has CDR1 LGHNT and CDR2 FRNRAP. This CDR3 is built from 15 residues. The V gene end was trimmed by 1 base and the J gene end by 3 bases; junction bases not matched to a gene: 4. The CDR3 bases are TGTGCTAGTGGTTTGGCGCCGGGACAGGGCTACGAGCAGTACTTC. The encoded protein is CASGLAPGQGYEQYF.

V gene TRBV5-1 combines with J gene TRBJ2-1, with a weak D call TRBD1 (5 bases). Germline values: CDR1 SGHRS, CDR2 YFSETQ. The CDR3 covers 15 residues. Trimming took off 7 bases at V and 4 bases at J, with 18 bases between the two ends. The CDR3 protein is CASGKIGDQYNEQFF. CDR3 in DNA: TGCGCCAGCGGGAAAATAGGGGATCAGTACAATGAGCAGTTCTTC.

The CDR3 DNA is TGTGCCAGTAGCGGGGACAGGAGATATGGCTACACCTTC. Translation: CASSGDRRYGYTF. The chain uses TRBV19 and TRBJ1-2; TRBD1 agrees at 8 bases. J was trimmed by 5 bases and V by 6 bases; bases with no gene match: 5. The CDR3 loop spans 13 amino acids. CDR1 and CDR2 from the germline V gene are LNHDA and SQIVND (reference sequence).

The rearrangement uses TRBV27 and TRBJ2-7; 9 positions agree with TRBD1. Germline V gives CDR1 MNHEY, CDR2 SMNVEV (reference sequence). J gave up 1 base and V 6 bases, and 10 bases lay outside the gene matches. CDR3 size: 16 residues. The DNA of the CDR3 is TGTGCCAGCAGCCCCATCCGGGACAGGGTATCCTACGAGCAGTACTTC. Translating gives CASSPIRDRVSYEQYF.

The chain couples TRBV27 to TRBJ2-3; the match to TRBD2 covers 12 bases. Germline trimming cut 7 bases from V and 0 bases from J; bases unmatched to any gene: 14. CDR3 length: 19 residues. CDR1 and CDR2 (germline): MNHEY, SMNVEV (reference sequence). The CDR3 DNA follows: TGTGCCAGCAAATCAAAATGGTCTAGCGGGGGGGATAGCACAGATACGCAGTATTTT. It codes for CASKSKWSSGGDSTDTQYF.

V gene TRBV5-1 combines with J gene TRBJ2-1, with D possibly being TRBD2 (6 bases). The V end lost 4 bases, the J end lost 0 bases, and 11 bases lay between the germline ends. This CDR3 spans 15 amino acids. CDR1 is SGHRS, CDR2 YFSETQ, per germline. CDR3 sequence: CASSRGESSYNEQFF. The CDR3 DNA is TGCGCCAGCAGCCGCGGGGAAAGCTCCTACAATGAGCAGTTCTTC.

This clone was counted once. The chain uses TRBV9 and TRBJ1-1; 9 bases are a match to TRBD1. The CDR3 extends over 16 amino acids. Germline V gene lookup returns CDR1 SGDLS and CDR2 YYNGEE. The ends lost 4 bases at V and 4 bases at J; junction bases unmatched: 11. The CDR3 loop reads CASSPQQGARITEAFF. The CDR3 DNA reads TGTGCCAGCAGCCCTCAACAGGGGGCGAGAATCACTGAAGCTTTCTTT.

V and J are TRBV5-1 and TRBJ2-5; 9 nucleotides line up with TRBD1. CDR1 is SGHRS and CDR2 is YFSETQ in the germline V gene. J was trimmed by 3 bases and V by 4 bases; bases with no gene match: 4. The CDR3 totals 14 residues. CDR3 residues: CASSLGQGKETQYF. The CDR3 nucleotides are TGCGCCAGCAGCCTGGGACAGGGAAAAGAGACCCAGTACTTC.

The chain recombines TRBV30 with TRBJ2-7; D is ambiguous. This CDR3 region has 11 residues. The V gene's germline CDR1 is GTSNPN and CDR2 SVGIG (reference sequence). Trimming shortened V by 5 bases and J by 4 bases, and 9 bases separated the two germline ends. CDR3 sequence: CAWGTAYEQYF. DNA of the CDR3: TGTGCCTGGGGCACTGCTTACGAGCAGTACTTC.

This clone was found a few times. The chain employs TRBV3-1 (or the pseudogene TRBV3-2) and TRBJ1-2, with no clear D. Germline lookup yields CDR1 LGHDT and CDR2 YNNKEL (reference sequence). Between the trimmed V and J ends, which lost 3 bases and 6 bases, there was a span of 14 bases. This CDR3 is 14 amino acids long. The CDR3 sequence is CASSHDGGYDGYTF. CDR3 nucleotide sequence: TGTGCCAGCAGCCATGACGGCGGCTATGATGGCTACACCTTC.

This chain links TRBV5-1 with TRBJ1-2; the D gene is possibly TRBD1 (6 bases). The ends were cut back, 5 bases at V and 9 bases at J, with 14 bases in the middle. In germline, CDR1 is SGHRS, CDR2 YFSETQ. The CDR3 has 12 amino acids. The CDR3 DNA reads as TGCGCCAGCAGTTATGATCAGGGGAGCTACACCTTC. Its protein product is CASSYDQGSYTF.

The chain recombines TRBV29-1 with TRBJ2-7; TRBD1 matches 9 bases. Germline V lookup: CDR1 SQVTM, CDR2 ANQGSEA. The CDR3 runs 17 residues. J gave up 3 bases and V 1 base, and 13 bases lay outside the gene matches. The CDR3 loop is CSVEGQLPGQGDYEQYF. The CDR3, as DNA: TGCAGCGTTGAAGGCCAACTACCGGGACAGGGAGACTACGAGCAGTACTTC.

This clone was seen a single time. The chain joins TRBV10-3 to TRBJ1-4; 9 nucleotides match TRBD1. Germline CDR1 and CDR2: ENHRY and SYGVKD. The CDR3 has 14 residues. J gave up 8 bases and V 6 bases, and 7 bases lay outside the gene matches. The CDR3 region has the DNA TGTGCCATCAGACCGGGACAGGGCGGAGAAAAACTGTTTTTT. It specifies CAIRPGQGGEKLFF.